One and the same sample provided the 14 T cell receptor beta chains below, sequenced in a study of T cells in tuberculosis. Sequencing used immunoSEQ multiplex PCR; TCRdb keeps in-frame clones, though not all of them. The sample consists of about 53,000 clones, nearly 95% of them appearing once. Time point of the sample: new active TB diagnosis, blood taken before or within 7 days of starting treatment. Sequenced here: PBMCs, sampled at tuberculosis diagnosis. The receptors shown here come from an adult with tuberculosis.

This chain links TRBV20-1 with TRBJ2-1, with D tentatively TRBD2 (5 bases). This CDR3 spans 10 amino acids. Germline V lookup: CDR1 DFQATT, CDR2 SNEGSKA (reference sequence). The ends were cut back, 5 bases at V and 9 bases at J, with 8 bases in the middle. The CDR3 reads CSAVRGEQFF. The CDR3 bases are TGCAGTGCTGTACGGGGTGAGCAGTTCTTC.

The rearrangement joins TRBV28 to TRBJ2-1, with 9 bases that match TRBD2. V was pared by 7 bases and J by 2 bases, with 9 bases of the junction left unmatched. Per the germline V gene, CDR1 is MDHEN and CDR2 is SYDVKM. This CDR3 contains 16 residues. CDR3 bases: TGTGCCAGCAAGTGGGAGCGGGAGGAGACCTACAATGAGCAGTTCTTC. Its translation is CASKWEREETYNEQFF.

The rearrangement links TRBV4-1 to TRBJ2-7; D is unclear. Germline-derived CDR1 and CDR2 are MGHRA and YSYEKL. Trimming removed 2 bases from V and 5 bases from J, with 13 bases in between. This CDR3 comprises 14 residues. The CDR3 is CASSQTELGDEQYF. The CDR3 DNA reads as TGCGCCAGCAGCCAAACAGAGTTGGGCGACGAGCAGTACTTC.

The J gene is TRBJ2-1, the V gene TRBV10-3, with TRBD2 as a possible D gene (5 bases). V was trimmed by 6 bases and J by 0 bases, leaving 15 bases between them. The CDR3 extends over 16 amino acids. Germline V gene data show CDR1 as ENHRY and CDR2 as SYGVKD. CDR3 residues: CAIRGSQRSSYNEQFF. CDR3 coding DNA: TGTGCCATCAGGGGGTCTCAGCGGAGCTCCTACAATGAGCAGTTCTTC.

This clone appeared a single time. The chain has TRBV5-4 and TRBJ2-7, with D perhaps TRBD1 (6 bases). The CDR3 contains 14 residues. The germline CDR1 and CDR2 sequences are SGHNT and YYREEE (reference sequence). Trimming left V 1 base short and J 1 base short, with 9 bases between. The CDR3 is CASSLSQGSYEQYF. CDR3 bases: TGTGCCAGCAGCTTGAGCCAGGGGTCCTACGAGCAGTACTTC.

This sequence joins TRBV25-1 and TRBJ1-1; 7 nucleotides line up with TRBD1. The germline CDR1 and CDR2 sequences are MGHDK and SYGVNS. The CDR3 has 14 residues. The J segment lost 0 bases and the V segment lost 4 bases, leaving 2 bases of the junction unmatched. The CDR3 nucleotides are TGTGCCAGCAGTGTCGGGACAGTGAACACTGAAGCTTTCTTT. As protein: CASSVGTVNTEAFF.

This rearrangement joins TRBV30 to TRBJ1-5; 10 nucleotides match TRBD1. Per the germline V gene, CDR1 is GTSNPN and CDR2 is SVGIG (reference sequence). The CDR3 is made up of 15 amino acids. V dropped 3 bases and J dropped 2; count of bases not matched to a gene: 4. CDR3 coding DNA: TGTGCCTGGAGCGCCGGGACAGGGGGCAATCAGCCCCAGCATTTT. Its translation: CAWSAGTGGNQPQHF.

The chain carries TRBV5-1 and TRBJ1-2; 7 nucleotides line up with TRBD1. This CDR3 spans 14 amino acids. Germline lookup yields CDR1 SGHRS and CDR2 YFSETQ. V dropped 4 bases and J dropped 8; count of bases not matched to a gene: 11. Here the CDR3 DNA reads TGCGCCAGCAGCACAGGACAGGCACTGCTCGGCTACACCTTC. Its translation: CASSTGQALLGYTF.

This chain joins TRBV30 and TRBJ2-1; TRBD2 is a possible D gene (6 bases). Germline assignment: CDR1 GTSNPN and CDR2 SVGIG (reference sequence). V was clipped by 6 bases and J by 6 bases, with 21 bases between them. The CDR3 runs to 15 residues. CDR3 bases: TGTGCCTGCCGGGCGGGGAGCCGCTGGGTCAATGAGCAGTTCTTC. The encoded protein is CACRAGSRWVNEQFF.

Written as DNA, the CDR3 is TGTGCCAGCAGTCGAACTACAGGTTTGGTAACTGAAGCTTTCTTT. Translating it yields CASSRTTGLVTEAFF. This chain connects TRBV27 to TRBJ1-1; a weak D match, TRBD1 (5 bases). V lost 5 bases to trimming and J lost 5 bases, with 18 bases between them. The CDR3 sequence is 15 residues long. Germline CDR1 MNHEY, CDR2 SMNVEV (reference sequence).

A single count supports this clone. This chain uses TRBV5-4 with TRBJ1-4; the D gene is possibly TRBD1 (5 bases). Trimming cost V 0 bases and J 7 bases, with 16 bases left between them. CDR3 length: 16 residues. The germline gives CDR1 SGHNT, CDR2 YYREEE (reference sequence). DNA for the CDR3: TGTGCCAGCAGCTTGGCCGATCGTGCAGGGCGTGAAAAACTGTTTTTT. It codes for CASSLADRAGREKLFF. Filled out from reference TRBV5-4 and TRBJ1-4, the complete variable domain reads ETGVTQSPTHLIKTRGQQVTLRCSSQSGHNTVSWYQQALGQGPQFIFQYYREEENGRGNFPPRFSGLQFPNYSSELNVNALELDDSALYLCASSLADRAGREKLFFGSGTQLSVL.

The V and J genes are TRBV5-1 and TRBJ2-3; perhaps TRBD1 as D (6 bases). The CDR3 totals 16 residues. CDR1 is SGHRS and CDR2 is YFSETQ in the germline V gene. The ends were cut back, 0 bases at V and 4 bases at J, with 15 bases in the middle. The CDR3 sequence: CASSLDGGAFPDTQYF. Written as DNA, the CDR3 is TGCGCCAGCAGCTTGGATGGGGGCGCTTTCCCAGATACGCAGTATTTT.

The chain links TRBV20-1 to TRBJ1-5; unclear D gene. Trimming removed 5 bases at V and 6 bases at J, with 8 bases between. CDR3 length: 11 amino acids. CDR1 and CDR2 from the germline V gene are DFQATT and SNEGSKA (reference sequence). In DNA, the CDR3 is TGCAGTGCTGGCCGGGGTCAGCCCCAGCATTTT. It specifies CSAGRGQPQHF.

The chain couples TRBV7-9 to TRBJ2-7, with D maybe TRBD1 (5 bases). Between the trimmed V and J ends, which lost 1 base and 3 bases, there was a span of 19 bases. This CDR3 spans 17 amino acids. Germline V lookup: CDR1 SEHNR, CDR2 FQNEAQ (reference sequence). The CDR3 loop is CASSLGHVTGTNYEQYF. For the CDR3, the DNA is TGTGCCAGCAGCTTAGGACACGTTACAGGAACCAACTACGAGCAGTACTTC.